This record concerns one T cell receptor beta chain sequence. This record belongs to a study of sequential checkpoint blockade in melanoma. The wider study: Patients were randomized 1:1 to nivolumab-then-ipilimumab or ipilimumab-then-nivolumab first-line. After both sequences, patients received maintenance nivolumab.

The CDR3 loop spans 15 amino acids. V was pared by 4 bases and J by 2 bases, with 14 bases between. CDR1 and CDR2 from the germline V gene are SGHVS and FNYEAQ. Produced via immunoSEQ multiplex PCR; TCRdb's table is partial and in-frame only. The sample includes 13,000 or so clones, less than 75% of them seen just once. Treatment meaning: randomized to nivolumab then ipilimumab (arm A) or the reverse (arm B). DNA-damaging chemotherapy had not been given to any patient beforehand. PBMC sorting kept live CD3+CD8+ cells without CD19 or CD56. This sequence was found in a human donor with melanoma. J is TRBJ1-1 and V is TRBV7-6; the D gene is possibly TRBD1 (6 bases). Source: CD8+ T cells sorted from blood (inferred from file names), taken from a patient given nivolumab and ipilimumab in sequence. This chain's CDR3 is CASSSSRDTNTEAFF. CDR3 DNA sequence: TGTGCCAGCAGCTCGAGTCGGGACACAAACACTGAAGCTTTCTTT. Filled out from reference TRBV7-6 and TRBJ1-1, the complete variable domain reads GAGVSQSPRYKVTKRGQDVALRCDPISGHVSLYWYRQALGQGPEFLTYFNYEAQQDKSGLPNDRFSAERPEGSISTLTIQRTEQRDSAMYRCASSSSRDTNTEAFFGQGTRLTVV.